The present entry profiles one TCR beta chain with its context. The data belong to a study of identical twins. MiXCR, run by TCRdb on the 5' RACE reads, gives a single entry per CDR3 protein. The table lists about 240,000 distinct CDR3 sequences, 10% of them singletons, with 9% to 10% in the top ten. This CDR3 has 16 residues. From germline, CDR1 is SEHNR and CDR2 FQNEAQ (reference sequence). V lost 5 bases and J lost 0, with 14 bases in between. The sample consisted of memory T cells sorted from blood. This sequence originates from a man aged 45 to 65 in good health. The chain recombines TRBV7-9 with TRBJ1-5; D ambiguous. The CDR3 loop is CASSPGGSLSNQPQHF. Written as DNA, the CDR3 is TGTGCCAGCAGCCCGGGTGGCAGCCTTAGCAATCAGCCCCAGCATTTT.